This is a list of T cell receptor beta chains from one sample in a study of T cell repertoires in ileal Crohn's disease. Produced via immunoSEQ multiplex PCR; TCRdb's table is partial and in-frame only. The table has roughly 9,600 clones, more than 65% seen once. Sequenced sample: ileal tissue. Every receptor here comes from an adult with Crohn's disease. Each CDR3 is given with its conserved first and last residue. A D gene is named only where the DNA matches it firmly. Not every row has a clone size; where given, it reads once, few, many or a size class.

d_call	v_call	j_call	clone_size	cdr3_nt	cdr3_aa
TRBD2	TRBV28	TRBJ2-1	NA	TGTGCCAGCAGATCCTCCGTACTAGCGGGAGCATACAATGAGCAGTTCTTC	CASRSSVLAGAYNEQFF
NA	TRBV7-6	TRBJ1-4	NA	TGTGCCAGCAGCGGACAGTTCCTGTCAACTAATGAAAAACTGTTTTTT	CASSGQFLSTNEKLFF
NA	TRBV6-5	TRBJ1-2	NA	TGTGCCAGCAGTTACACCCTCTCGACAGCGAGCTATGGCTACACCTTC	CASSYTLSTASYGYTF
TRBD1	TRBV18	TRBJ2-3	NA	TGTGCCAGCTCACAAAGACAGGGTCCCGGCACAGATACGCAGTATTTT	CASSQRQGPGTDTQYF
TRBD2	TRBV11-2	TRBJ2-5	few	TGTGCCAGCAGCTTACGGTGGGGGGGACGGGAGACCCAGTACTTC	CASSLRWGGRETQYF
TRBD1	TRBV28	TRBJ1-2	NA	TGTGCCAGCAGTTCCGGGACAGGGTCCGGCTACACCTTC	CASSSGTGSGYTF
NA	TRBV14	TRBJ2-7	few	TGTGCCAGCGATCTCGGGGTTGGCTACGAGCAGTACTTC	CASDLGVGYEQYF
NA	TRBV18	TRBJ2-1	NA	TGTGCCAGCTCACCAAGGACTACCGAGGAGCAGTTCTTC	CASSPRTTEEQFF
TRBD1	TRBV7-2	TRBJ2-7	NA	TGTGCCAGCAGCTCCAGGGGGCAGTCCTCCTACGAGCAGTACTTC	CASSSRGQSSYEQYF
NA	TRBV19	TRBJ1-6	NA	TGTGCCAGTAGTATACTGACTAATTCCCCCCTCCACTTT	CASSILTNSPLHF
TRBD2	TRBV9	TRBJ2-1	once	TGTGCCAGCAGCGTCCTAGCGGGAGGGCCTTATGAGCAGTTCTTC	CASSVLAGGPYEQFF
TRBD2	TRBV4-2	TRBJ2-2	NA	TGTGCCAGCAGCCAAGTTGGTAGCGGGAGCGGTACCGGGGAGCTGTTTTTT	CASSQVGSGSGTGELFF
TRBD2	TRBV7-8	TRBJ2-7	NA	TGTGCCAGCAGCCACCTCTGGACGGGGGGCTACGAGCAGTACTTC	CASSHLWTGGYEQYF
NA	TRBV28	TRBJ1-4	few	TGTGCCAGCAGTCCGCGGCCTAATGAAAAACTGTTTTTT	CASSPRPNEKLFF
NA	TRBV27	TRBJ2-2	NA	TGTGCCAGCAGTCTCAGGGTGGCCGGGGAGCTGTTTTTT	CASSLRVAGELFF
TRBD1	TRBV30	TRBJ1-2	NA	TGTGCCTGGAGTTACCGGGACAGGGGTAACTATGGCTACACCTTC	CAWSYRDRGNYGYTF
TRBD2	TRBV5-4	TRBJ2-1	few	TGTGCCAGCAGCTCACAGACTAGCGGGACCTACAATGAGCAGTTCTTC	CASSSQTSGTYNEQFF
NA	TRBV5-4	TRBJ1-1	NA	TGTGCCAGCAGCTCCCGGAGGAGGGACACTGAAGCTTTCTTT	CASSSRRRDTEAFF
NA	TRBV28	TRBJ2-3	NA	TGTGCCAGCAGCCGCCGTCCGGGCGGGGTAATTAGCACAGATACGCAGTATTTT	CASSRRPGGVISTDTQYF
TRBD1	TRBV11-2	TRBJ1-4	NA	TGTGCCAGCAGCCCTGGACTGGGACAGGGGAATGAAAAACTGTTTTTT	CASSPGLGQGNEKLFF
NA	TRBV18	TRBJ2-7	NA	TGTGCCAGCTCACTTATTCGCTACGAGCAGTACTTC	CASSLIRYEQYF
NA	TRBV30	TRBJ1-1	NA	TGTGCCTGGAGGGGAGGCCAGAACACTGAAGCTTTCTTT	CAWRGGQNTEAFF
TRBD2	TRBV5-1	TRBJ2-7	few	TGCGCCAGCAGCTTGACACCGGGACTAGCGGGAGGGGGGTATTCCTACGAGCAGTACTTC	CASSLTPGLAGGGYSYEQYF
NA	TRBV6-6	TRBJ1-6	NA	TGTGCCAGCAGTTCCTTTGGGGGGGCTGGATCACCCCTCCACTTT	CASSSFGGAGSPLHF
NA	TRBV27	TRBJ2-3	NA	TGTGCCAGCACCACCGGCGGGGGCACAGATACGCAGTATTTT	CASTTGGGTDTQYF
TRBD1	TRBV7-9	TRBJ2-3	NA	TGTGCCAGCAGGGGGGACAGACTCGACGGAGATACGCAGTATTTT	CASRGDRLDGDTQYF
TRBD1	TRBV5-8	TRBJ2-1	NA	TGTGCCAGCAGCGGGGGACAGGCTAATGAGCAGTTCTTC	CASSGGQANEQFF